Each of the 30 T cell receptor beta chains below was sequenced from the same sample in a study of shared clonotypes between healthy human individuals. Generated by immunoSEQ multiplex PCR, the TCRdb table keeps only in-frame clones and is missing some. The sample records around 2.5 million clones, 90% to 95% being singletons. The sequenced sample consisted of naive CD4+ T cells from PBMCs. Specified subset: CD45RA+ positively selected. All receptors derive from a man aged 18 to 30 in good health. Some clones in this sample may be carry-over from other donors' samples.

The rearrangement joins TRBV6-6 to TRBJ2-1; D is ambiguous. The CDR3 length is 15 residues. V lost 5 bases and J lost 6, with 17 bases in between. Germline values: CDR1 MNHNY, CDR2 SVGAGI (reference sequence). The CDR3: CASSTQYSRGNEQFF. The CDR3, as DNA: TGTGCCAGCAGTACCCAGTATTCTCGAGGCAATGAGCAGTTCTTC.

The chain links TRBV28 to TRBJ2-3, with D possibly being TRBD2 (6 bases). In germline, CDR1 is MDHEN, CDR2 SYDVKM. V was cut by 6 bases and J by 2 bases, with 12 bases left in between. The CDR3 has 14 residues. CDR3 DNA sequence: TGTGCCAGCAGCCTGGGACTCTTCACAGATACGCAGTATTTT. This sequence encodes CASSLGLFTDTQYF.

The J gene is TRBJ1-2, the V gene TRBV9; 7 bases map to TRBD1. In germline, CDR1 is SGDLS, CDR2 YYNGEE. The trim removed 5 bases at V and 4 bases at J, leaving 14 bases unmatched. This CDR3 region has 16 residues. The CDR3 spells CASSYTADRFSYGYTF. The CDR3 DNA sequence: TGTGCCAGCAGTTATACCGCGGACAGGTTCTCCTATGGCTACACCTTC.

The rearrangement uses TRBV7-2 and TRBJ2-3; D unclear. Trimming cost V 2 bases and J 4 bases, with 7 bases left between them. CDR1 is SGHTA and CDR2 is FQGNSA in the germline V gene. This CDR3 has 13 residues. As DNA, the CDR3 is TGTGCCAGCAGCTTAACCCGGGCAGATACGCAGTATTTT. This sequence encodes CASSLTRADTQYF.

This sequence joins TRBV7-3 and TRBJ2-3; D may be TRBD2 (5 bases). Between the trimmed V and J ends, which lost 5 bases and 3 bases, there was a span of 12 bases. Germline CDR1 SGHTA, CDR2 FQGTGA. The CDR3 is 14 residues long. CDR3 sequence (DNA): TGTGCCAGCAGCCCCGGGGAGAGGACAGATACGCAGTATTTT. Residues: CASSPGERTDTQYF.

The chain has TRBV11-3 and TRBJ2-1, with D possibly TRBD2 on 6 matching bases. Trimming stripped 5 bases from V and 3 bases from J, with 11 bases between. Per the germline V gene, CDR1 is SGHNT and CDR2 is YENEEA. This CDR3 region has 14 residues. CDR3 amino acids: CASSRSGNYNEQFF. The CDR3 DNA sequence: TGTGCCAGCAGCCGTAGCGGTAACTACAATGAGCAGTTCTTC. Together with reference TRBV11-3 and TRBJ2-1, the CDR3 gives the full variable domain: EAGVVQSPRYKIIEKKQPVAFWCNPISGHNTLYWYLQNLGQGPELLIRYENEEAVDDSQLPKDRFSAERLKGVDSTLKIQPAELGDSAVYLCASSRSGNYNEQFFGPGTRLTVL.

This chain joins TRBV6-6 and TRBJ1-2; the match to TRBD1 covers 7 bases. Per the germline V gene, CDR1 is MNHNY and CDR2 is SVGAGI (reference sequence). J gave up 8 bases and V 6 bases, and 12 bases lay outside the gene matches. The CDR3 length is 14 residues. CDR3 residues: CASRSTGEEWGYTF. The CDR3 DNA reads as TGTGCCAGCAGGAGTACAGGGGAGGAATGGGGCTACACCTTC.

The CDR3 is CAISGGRGPYEQYF. CDR3 nucleotides: TGTGCCATCAGCGGAGGCAGGGGACCCTACGAGCAGTACTTC. The rearrangement uses TRBV10-3 and TRBJ2-7, with D maybe TRBD1 (6 bases). The CDR3 is made up of 14 amino acids. Germline V gives CDR1 ENHRY, CDR2 SYGVKD. The V end lost 6 bases, the J end lost 2 bases, and 14 bases lay between the germline ends.

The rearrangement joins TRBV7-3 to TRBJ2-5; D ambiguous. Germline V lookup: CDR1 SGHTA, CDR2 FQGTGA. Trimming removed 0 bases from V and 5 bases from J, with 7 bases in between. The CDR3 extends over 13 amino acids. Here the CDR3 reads CASSLTRVETQYF. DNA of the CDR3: TGTGCCAGCAGCTTAACTAGGGTGGAGACCCAGTACTTC.

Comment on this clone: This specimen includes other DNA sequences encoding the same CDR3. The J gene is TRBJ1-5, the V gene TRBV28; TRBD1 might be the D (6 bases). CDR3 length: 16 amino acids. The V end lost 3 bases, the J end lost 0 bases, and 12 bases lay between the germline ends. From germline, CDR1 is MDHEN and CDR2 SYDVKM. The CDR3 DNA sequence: TGTGCCAGCAGTTTGACAGGACTCTATAGCAATCAGCCCCAGCATTTT. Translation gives CASSLTGLYSNQPQHF.

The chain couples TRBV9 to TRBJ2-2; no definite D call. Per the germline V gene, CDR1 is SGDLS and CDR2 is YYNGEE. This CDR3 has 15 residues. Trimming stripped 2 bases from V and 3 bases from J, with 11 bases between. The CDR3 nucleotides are TGTGCCAGCAGCGTTGATCCCAAACACACCGGGGAGCTGTTTTTT. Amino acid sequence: CASSVDPKHTGELFF.

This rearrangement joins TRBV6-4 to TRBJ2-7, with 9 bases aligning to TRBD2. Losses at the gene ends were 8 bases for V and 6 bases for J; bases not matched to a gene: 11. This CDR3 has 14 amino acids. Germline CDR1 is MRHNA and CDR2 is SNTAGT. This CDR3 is CASDRGSGRFEQYF. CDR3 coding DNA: TGTGCCAGCGATCGGGGTAGCGGGAGATTCGAGCAGTACTTC.

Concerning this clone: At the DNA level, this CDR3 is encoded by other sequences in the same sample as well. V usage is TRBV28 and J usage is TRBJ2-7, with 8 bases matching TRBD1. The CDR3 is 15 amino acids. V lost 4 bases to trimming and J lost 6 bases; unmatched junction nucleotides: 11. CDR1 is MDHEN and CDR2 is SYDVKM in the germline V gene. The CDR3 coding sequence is TGTGCCAGCAGTTCCCCGGGGCAGGGGGCAGGCGAGCAGTACTTC. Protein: CASSSPGQGAGEQYF.

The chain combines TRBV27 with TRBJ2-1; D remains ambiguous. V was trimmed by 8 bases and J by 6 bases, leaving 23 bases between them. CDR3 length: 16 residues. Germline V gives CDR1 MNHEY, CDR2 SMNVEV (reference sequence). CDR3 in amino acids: CASAYSGGYRPNEQFF. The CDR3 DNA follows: TGTGCCAGCGCCTACTCCGGCGGATACCGCCCCAATGAGCAGTTCTTC.

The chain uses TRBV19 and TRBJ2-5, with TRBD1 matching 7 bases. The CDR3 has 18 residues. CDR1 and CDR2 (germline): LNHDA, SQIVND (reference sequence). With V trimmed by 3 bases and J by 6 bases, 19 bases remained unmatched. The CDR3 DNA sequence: TGTGCCAGTAGTATTCCATCAACCCCGACAGGGTTAGGAAAGACCCAGTACTTC. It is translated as CASSIPSTPTGLGKTQYF.

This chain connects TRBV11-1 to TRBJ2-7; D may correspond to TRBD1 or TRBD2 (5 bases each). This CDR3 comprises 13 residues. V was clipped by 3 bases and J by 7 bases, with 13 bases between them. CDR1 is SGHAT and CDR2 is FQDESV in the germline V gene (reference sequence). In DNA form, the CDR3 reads TGTGCCAGCAGCTTCAGGGACGATTGGGAGCAGTACTTC. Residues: CASSFRDDWEQYF. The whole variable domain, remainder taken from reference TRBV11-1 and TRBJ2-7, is EAEVAQSPRYKITEKSQAVAFWCDPISGHATLYWYRQILGQGPELLVQFQDESVVDDSQLPKDRFSAERLKGVDSTLKIQPAELGDSAMYLCASSFRDDWEQYFGPGTRLTVT.

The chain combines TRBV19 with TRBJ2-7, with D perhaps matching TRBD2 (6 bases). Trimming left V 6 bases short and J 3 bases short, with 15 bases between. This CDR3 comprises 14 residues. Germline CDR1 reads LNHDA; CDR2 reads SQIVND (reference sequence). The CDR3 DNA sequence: TGTGCCAGTAGGGATCAGGGAGGAGGCTACGAGCAGTACTTC. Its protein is CASRDQGGGYEQYF. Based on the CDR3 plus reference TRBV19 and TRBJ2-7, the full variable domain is DGGITQSPKYLFRKEGQNVTLSCEQNLNHDAMYWYRQDPGQGLRLIYYSQIVNDFQKGDIAEGYSVSREKKESFPLTVTSAQKNPTAFYLCASRDQGGGYEQYFGPGTRLTVT.

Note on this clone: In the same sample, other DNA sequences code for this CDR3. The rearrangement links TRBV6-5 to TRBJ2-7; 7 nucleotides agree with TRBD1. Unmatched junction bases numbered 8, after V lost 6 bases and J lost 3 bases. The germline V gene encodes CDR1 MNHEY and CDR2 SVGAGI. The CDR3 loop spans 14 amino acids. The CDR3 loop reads CASSSRTGSYEQYF. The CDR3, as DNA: TGTGCCAGCAGCTCACGGACAGGAAGCTACGAGCAGTACTTC.

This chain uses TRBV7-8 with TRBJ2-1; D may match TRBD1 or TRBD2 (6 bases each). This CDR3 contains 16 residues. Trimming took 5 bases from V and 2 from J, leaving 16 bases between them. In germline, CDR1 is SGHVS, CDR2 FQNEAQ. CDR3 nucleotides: TGTGCCAGCAGCCCCACAGGGAGGCCCGCCTACAATGAGCAGTTCTTC. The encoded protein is CASSPTGRPAYNEQFF.

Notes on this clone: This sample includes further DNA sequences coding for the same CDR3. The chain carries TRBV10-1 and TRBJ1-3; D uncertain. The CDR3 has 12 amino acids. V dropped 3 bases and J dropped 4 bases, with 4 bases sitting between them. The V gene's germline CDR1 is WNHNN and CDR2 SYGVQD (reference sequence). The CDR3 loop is CASSESGNTIYF. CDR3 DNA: TGCGCCAGCAGTGAATCGGGAAACACCATATATTTT.

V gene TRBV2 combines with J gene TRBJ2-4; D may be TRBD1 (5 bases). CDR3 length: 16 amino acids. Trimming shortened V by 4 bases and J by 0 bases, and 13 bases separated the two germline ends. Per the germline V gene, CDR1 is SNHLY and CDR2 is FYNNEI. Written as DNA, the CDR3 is TGTGCCAGCAGTGTTCGGACAACGCTAGCCAAAAACATTCAGTACTTC. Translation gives CASSVRTTLAKNIQYF.

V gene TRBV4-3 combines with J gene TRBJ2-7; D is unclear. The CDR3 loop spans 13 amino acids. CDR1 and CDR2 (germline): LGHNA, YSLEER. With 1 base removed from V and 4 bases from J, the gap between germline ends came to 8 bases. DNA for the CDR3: TGCGCCAGCAGCCAAGGCGTCAAGTACGAGCAGTACTTC. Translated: CASSQGVKYEQYF.

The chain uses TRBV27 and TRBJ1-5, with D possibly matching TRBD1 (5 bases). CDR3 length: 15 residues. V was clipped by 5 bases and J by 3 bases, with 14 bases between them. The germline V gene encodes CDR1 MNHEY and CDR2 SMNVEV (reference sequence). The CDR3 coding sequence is TGTGCCAGCAGTGCGGGGCGATTTAACAATCAGCCCCAGCATTTT. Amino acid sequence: CASSAGRFNNQPQHF.

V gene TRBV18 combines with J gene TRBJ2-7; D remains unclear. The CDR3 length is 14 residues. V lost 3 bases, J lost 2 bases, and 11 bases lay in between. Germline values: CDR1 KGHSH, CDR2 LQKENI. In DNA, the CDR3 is TGTGCCAGCTCACCCGGAAGACTCGCCTACGAGCAGTACTTC. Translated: CASSPGRLAYEQYF. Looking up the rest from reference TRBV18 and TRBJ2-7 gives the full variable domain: NAGVMQNPRHLVRRRGQEARLRCSPMKGHSHVYWYRQLPEEGLKFMVYLQKENIIDESGMPKERFSAEFPKEGPSILRIQQVVRGDSAAYFCASSPGRLAYEQYFGPGTRLTVT.

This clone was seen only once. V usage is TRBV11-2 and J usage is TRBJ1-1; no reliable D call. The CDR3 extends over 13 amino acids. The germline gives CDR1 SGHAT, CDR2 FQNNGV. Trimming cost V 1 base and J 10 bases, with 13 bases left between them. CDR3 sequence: CASSLGEPSPAFF. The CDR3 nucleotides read TGTGCCAGCAGCTTAGGGGAACCAAGCCCAGCTTTCTTT.

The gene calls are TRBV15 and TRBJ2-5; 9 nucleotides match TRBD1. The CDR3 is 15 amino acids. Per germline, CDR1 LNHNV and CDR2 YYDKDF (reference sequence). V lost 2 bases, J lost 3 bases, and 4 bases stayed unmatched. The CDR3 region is CATSRRDRGEETQYF. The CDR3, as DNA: TGTGCCACCAGCAGAAGAGACAGGGGGGAAGAGACCCAGTACTTC.

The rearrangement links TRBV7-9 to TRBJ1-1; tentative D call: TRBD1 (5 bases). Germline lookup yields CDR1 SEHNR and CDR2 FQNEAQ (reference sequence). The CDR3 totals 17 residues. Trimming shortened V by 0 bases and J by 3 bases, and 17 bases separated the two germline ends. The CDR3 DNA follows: TGTGCCAGCAGCTTAGCGCGGCAGGGAGGAGGGGACACTGAAGCTTTCTTT. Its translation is CASSLARQGGGDTEAFF.

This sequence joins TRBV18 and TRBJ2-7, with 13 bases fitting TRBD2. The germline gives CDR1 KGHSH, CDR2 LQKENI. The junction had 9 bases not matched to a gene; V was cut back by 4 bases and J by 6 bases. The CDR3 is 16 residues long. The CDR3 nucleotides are TGTGCCAGCTCACTCGCTCCCCGGACTAGCGGGAGCGAGCAGTACTTC. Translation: CASSLAPRTSGSEQYF.

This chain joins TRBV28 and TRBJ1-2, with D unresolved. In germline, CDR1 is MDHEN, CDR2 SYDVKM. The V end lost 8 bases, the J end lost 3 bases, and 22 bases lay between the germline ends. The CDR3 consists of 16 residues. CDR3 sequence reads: CASRQEARTSYYGYTF. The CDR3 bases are TGTGCCAGCCGCCAGGAGGCCCGGACTTCATACTATGGCTACACCTTC.

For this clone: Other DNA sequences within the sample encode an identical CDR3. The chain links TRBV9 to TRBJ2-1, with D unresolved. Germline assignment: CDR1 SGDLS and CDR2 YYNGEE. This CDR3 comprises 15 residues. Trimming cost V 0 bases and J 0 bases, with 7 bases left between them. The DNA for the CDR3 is TGTGCCAGCAGCGTAGGGCCGAGCTCCTACAATGAGCAGTTCTTC. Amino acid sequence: CASSVGPSSYNEQFF.